This T cell receptor (beta chain) was identified during a study of T cell repertoires in cytomegalovirus infection. Notes on this clonotype: What it binds is unknown.

With 0 bases clipped from V and 3 bases from J, the junction kept 7 bases outside the gene matches. Germline CDR1 reads SGHRS; CDR2 reads YFSETQ. This CDR3 is 18 amino acids long. Using its own MiXCR run on the reads, TCRdb lists one record per CDR3 protein. Among approximately 81,000 distinct CDR3 sequences, roughly a quarter were seen once, and the ten largest hold approximately 48%. This TCR derives from a human donor in good health (CMV status not recorded). Some clones in this sample may be carry-over from other donors' samples. This chain links TRBV5-1 with TRBJ2-2; TRBD2 aligns across 11 bases. The specimen was CD8+ T cells from cultured PBMCs, collected from culture after CMV antigen stimulation. The CDR3 sequence: CASSLGLAGPTYTGELFF. The DNA for the CDR3 is TGCGCCAGCAGCTTGGGACTAGCGGGACCCACCTACACCGGGGAGCTGTTTTTT.